The clone carrying this TCR beta chain appeared a single time. The sample is drawn from a study of shared clonotypes between healthy human individuals. The repertoire was sequenced with immunoSEQ multiplex PCR; TCRdb's copy has only in-frame clones and lacks some. The data show about 380,000 clones, approximately 97% seen once. Germline values: CDR1 PRHDT, CDR2 FYEKMQ (reference sequence). The V gene lost 5 bases and the J gene lost 6 bases, with 31 bases spanning the gap. This CDR3 comprises 19 residues. The sample consisted of memory CD8+ T cells sorted from blood. Sample subset: CD45RO+ cells pooled with CCR7-negative TemRA cells. This sequence was found in a man aged 25-40 years in good health. This chain uses TRBV13 with TRBJ1-2; D perhaps matches TRBD1 (5 bases). The CDR3 is CASSPPPTRTKGMGHGYTF. DNA of the CDR3: TGTGCCAGCAGCCCACCCCCGACAAGGACTAAAGGAATGGGACATGGCTACACCTTC.